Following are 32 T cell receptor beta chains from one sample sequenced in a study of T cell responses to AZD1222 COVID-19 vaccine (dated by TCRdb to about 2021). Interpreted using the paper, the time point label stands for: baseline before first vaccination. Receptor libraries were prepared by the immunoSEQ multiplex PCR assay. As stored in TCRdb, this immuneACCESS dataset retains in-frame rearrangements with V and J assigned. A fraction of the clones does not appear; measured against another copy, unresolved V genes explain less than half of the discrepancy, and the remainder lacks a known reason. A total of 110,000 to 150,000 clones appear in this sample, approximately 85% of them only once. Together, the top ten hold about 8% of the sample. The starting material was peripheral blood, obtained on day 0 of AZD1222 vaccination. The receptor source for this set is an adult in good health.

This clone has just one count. The CDR3 DNA sequence: TGTGCCATCAGTGAGTCGGGGGTGGAGACCCAGTACTTC. Translated, it gives CAISESGVETQYF. V gene TRBV10-3 combines with J gene TRBJ2-5, with D tentatively TRBD1 or TRBD2 (5 bases each). Looked up from germline, CDR1 is ENHRY and CDR2 is SYGVKD. The V and J ends lost 0 bases and 5 bases respectively, with 7 bases between them. This CDR3 comprises 13 residues.

CDR3 in DNA: TGTGCCAGCAGCTTTCGGGGGGGAGACAGCAATCAGCCCCAGCATTTT. It translates to CASSFRGGDSNQPQHF. The rearrangement uses TRBV7-2 and TRBJ1-5, with D maybe TRBD1 (5 bases). V lost 3 bases and J lost 1, with 13 bases in between. CDR1 and CDR2 from the germline V gene are SGHTA and FQGNSA. The CDR3 extends over 16 amino acids.

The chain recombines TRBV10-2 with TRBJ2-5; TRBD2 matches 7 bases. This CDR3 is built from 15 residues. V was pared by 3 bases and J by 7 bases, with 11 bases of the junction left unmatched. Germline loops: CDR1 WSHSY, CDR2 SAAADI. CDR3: CASSETAGEYGTQYF. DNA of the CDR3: TGCGCCAGCAGTGAAACGGCGGGGGAGTACGGGACCCAGTACTTC.

The CDR3 sequence is CATSRDLGAPEKLFF. In nucleotides, the CDR3 is TGTGCCACCAGCAGAGATCTAGGGGCCCCTGAAAAACTGTTTTTT. V and J are TRBV15 and TRBJ1-4, with a tentative D call TRBD1 (5 bases). V was pared by 0 bases and J by 7 bases, with 12 bases between. Germline CDR1 LNHNV, CDR2 YYDKDF (reference sequence). The CDR3 spans 15 residues.

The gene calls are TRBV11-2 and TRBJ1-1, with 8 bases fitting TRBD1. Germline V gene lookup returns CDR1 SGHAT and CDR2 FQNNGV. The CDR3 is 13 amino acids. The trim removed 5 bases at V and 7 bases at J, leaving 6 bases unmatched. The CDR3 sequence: CASSRQGTSEAFF. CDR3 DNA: TGTGCCAGCAGCAGACAGGGGACAAGTGAAGCTTTCTTT.

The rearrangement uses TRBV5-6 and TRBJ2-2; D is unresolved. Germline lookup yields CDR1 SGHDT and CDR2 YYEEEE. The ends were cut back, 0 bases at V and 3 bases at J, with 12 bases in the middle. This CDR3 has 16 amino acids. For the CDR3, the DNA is TGTGCCAGCAGCTTGGCGCGGCGACTCTACACCGGGGAGCTGTTTTTT. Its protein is CASSLARRLYTGELFF.

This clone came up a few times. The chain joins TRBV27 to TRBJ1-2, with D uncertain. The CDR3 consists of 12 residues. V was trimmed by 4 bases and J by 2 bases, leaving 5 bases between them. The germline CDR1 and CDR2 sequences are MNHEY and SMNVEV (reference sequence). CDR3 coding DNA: TGTGCCAGCAGTTCCTCCAACTATGGCTACACCTTC. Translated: CASSSSNYGYTF.

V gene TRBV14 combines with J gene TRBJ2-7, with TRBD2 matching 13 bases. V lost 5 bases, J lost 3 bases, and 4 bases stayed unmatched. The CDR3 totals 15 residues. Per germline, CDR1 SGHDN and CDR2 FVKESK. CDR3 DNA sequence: TGTGCCAGCAGCTTGGGACTAGCGGGACTCTACGAGCAGTACTTC. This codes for CASSLGLAGLYEQYF.

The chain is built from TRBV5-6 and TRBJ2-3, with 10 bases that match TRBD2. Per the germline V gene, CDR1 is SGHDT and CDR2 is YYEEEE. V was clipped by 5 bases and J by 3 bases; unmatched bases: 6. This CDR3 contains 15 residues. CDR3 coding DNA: TGTGCCAGCAGAGCGGGGGGGCCCTTGACAGATACGCAGTATTTT. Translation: CASRAGGPLTDTQYF.

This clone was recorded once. CDR3 DNA: TGTGCCAGCAGCGTAGGTCCCCCCCAACAGGGGAGGTATGAAAAACTGTTTTTT. Protein sequence: CASSVGPPQQGRYEKLFF. The gene calls are TRBV9 and TRBJ1-4, with 7 positions matching TRBD1. Germline assignment: CDR1 SGDLS and CDR2 YYNGEE. This CDR3 has 18 amino acids. The junction had 14 bases not matched to a gene; V was cut back by 0 bases and J by 6 bases.

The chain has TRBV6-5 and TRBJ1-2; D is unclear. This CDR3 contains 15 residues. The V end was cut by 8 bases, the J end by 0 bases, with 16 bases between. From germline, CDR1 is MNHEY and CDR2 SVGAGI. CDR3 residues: CASGDRFWANYGYTF. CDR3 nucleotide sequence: TGTGCCAGCGGGGATCGATTTTGGGCTAACTATGGCTACACCTTC.

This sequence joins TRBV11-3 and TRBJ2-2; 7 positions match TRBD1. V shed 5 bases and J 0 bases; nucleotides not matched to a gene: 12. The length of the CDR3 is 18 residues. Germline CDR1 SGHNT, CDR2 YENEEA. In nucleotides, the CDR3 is TGTGCCAGCAGCGCGAGGGGCACAGGGGTTTCGAACACCGGGGAGCTGTTTTTT. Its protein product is CASSARGTGVSNTGELFF.

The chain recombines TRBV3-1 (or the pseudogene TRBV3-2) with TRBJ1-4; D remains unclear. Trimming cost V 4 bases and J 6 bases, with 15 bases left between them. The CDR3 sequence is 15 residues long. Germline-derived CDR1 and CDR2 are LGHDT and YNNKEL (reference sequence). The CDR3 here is CASSPLEAGDEKLFF. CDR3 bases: TGTGCCAGCAGCCCCCTCGAGGCCGGCGATGAAAAACTGTTTTTT.

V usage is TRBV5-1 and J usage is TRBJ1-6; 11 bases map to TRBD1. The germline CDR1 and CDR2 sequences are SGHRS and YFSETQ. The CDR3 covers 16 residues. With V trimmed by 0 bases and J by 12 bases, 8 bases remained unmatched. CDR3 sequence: CASSLGYGQGAKPLHF. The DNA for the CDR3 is TGCGCCAGCAGCTTGGGGTACGGACAGGGGGCGAAACCCCTCCACTTT.

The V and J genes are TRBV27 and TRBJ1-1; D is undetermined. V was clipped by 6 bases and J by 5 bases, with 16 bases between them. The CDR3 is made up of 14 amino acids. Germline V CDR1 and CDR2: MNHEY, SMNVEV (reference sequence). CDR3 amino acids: CASSPVVSGTEAFF. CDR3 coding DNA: TGTGCCAGCAGCCCGGTTGTAAGTGGTACTGAAGCTTTCTTT.

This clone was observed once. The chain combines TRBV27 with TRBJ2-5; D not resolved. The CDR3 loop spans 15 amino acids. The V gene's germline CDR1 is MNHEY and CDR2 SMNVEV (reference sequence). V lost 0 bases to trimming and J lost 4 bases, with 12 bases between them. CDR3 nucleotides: TGTGCCAGCAGTTTATCGGTCCTTTCGGGAGAGACCCAGTACTTC. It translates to CASSLSVLSGETQYF.

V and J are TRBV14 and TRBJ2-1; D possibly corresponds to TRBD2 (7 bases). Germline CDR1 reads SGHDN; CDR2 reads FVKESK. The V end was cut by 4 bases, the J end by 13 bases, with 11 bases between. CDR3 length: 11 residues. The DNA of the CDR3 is TGTGCCAGCAGCCCGGGGGGCCCTCAGTTCTTC. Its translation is CASSPGGPQFF.

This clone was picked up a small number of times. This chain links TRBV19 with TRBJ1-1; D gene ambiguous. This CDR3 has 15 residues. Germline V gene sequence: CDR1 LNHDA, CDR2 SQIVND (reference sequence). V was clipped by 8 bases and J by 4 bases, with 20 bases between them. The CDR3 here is CASSSTDSPFTEAFF. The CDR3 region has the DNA TGTGCCAGTTCCTCGACGGACTCCCCGTTCACTGAAGCTTTCTTT.

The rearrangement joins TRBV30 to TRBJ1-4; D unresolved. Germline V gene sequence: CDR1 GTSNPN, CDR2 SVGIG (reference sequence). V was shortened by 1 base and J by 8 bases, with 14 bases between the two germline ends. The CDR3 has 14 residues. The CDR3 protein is CAWSGLKFGEKLFF. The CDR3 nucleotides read TGTGCCTGGAGTGGGCTAAAGTTTGGAGAAAAACTGTTTTTT.

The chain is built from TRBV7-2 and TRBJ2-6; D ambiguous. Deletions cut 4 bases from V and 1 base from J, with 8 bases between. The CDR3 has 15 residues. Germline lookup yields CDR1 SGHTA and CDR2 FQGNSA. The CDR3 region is CASSSILSGANVLTF. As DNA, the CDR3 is TGTGCCAGCAGCTCAATACTATCTGGGGCCAACGTCCTGACTTTC.

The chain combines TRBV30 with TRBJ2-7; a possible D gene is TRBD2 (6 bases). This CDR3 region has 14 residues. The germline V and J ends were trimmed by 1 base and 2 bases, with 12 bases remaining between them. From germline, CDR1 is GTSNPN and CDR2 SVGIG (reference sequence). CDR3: CAWSAKAGPYEQYF. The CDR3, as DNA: TGTGCCTGGAGTGCTAAGGCGGGACCCTACGAGCAGTACTTC.

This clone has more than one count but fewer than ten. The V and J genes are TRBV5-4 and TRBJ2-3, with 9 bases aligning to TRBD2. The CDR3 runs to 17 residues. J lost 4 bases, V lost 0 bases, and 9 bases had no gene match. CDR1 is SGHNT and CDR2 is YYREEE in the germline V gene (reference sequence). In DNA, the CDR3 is TGTGCCAGCAGCTTGGAAGGCGGGGGGGCAGGGGCAGATACGCAGTATTTT. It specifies CASSLEGGGAGADTQYF.

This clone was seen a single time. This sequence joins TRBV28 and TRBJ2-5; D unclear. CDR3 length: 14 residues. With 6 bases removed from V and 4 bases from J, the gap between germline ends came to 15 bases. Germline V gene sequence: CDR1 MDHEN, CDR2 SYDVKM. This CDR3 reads CASRAAAAGETQYF. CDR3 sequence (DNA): TGTGCCAGCAGGGCTGCGGCAGCAGGAGAGACCCAGTACTTC.

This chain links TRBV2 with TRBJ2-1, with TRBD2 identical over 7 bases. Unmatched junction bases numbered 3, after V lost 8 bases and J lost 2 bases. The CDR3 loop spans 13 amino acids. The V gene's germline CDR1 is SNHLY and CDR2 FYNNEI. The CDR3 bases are TGTGCCAGCTGGGCGGGGGCCTACAATGAGCAGTTCTTC. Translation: CASWAGAYNEQFF. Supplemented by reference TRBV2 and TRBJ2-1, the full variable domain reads EPEVTQTPSHQVTQMGQEVILRCVPISNHLYFYWYRQILGQKVEFLVSFYNNEISEKSEIFDDQFSVERPDGSNFTLKIRSTKLEDSAMYFCASWAGAYNEQFFGPGTRLTVL.

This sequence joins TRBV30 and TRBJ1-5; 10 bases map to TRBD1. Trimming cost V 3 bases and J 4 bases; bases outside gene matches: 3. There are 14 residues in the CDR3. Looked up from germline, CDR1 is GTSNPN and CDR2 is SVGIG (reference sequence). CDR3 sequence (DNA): TGTGCCTGGAGCATGGGACAGGGGAATCAGCCCCAGCATTTT. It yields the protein CAWSMGQGNQPQHF.

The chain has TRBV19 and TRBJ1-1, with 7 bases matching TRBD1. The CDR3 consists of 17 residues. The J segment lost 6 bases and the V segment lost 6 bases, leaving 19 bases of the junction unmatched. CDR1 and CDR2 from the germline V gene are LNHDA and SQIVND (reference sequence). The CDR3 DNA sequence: TGTGCCAGTAGAGACCCCGGGACAGTGGTAGGCTTCGCTGAAGCTTTCTTT. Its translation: CASRDPGTVVGFAEAFF.

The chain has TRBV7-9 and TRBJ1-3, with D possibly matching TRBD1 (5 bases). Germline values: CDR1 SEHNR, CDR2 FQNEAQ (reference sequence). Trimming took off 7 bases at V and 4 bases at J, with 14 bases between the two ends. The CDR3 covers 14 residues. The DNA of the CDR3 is TGTGCCAGCACTAAAGGGGTATCCGGAAACACCATATATTTT. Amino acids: CASTKGVSGNTIYF.

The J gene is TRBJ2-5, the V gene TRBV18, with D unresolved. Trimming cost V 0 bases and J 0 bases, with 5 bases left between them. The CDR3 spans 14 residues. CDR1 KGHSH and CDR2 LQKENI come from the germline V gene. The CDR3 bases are TGTGCCAGCTCACCACCCCCGGACCAAGAGACCCAGTACTTC. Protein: CASSPPPDQETQYF. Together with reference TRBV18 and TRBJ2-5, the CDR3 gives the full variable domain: NAGVMQNPRHLVRRRGQEARLRCSPMKGHSHVYWYRQLPEEGLKFMVYLQKENIIDESGMPKERFSAEFPKEGPSILRIQQVVRGDSAAYFCASSPPPDQETQYFGPGTRLLVL.

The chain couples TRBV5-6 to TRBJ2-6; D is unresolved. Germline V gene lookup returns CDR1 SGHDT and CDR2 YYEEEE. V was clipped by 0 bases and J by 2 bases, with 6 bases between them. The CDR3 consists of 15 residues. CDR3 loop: CASSLAGTGANVLTF. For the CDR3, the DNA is TGTGCCAGCAGCTTGGCGGGTACTGGGGCCAACGTCCTGACTTTC.

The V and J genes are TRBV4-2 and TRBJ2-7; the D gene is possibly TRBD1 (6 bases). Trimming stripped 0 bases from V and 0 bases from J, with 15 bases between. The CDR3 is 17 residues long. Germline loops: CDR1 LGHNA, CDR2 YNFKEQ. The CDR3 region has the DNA TGTGCCAGCAGCCAAGAACTCTTGGACAGTCGCTCCTACGAGCAGTACTTC. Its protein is CASSQELLDSRSYEQYF.

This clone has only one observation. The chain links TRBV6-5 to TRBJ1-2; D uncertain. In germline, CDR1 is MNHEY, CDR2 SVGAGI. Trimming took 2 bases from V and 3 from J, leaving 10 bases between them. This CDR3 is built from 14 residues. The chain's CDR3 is CASSYTGPYYGYTF. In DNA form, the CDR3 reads TGTGCCAGCAGTTACACGGGCCCTTACTATGGCTACACCTTC.

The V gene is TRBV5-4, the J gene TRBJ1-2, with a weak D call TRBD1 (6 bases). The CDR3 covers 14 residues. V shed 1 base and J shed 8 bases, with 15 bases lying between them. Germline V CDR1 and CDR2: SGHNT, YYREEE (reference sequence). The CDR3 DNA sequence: TGTGCCAGCAGCTTGAGGGGGGCAGCGGGCGGCTACACCTTC. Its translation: CASSLRGAAGGYTF.